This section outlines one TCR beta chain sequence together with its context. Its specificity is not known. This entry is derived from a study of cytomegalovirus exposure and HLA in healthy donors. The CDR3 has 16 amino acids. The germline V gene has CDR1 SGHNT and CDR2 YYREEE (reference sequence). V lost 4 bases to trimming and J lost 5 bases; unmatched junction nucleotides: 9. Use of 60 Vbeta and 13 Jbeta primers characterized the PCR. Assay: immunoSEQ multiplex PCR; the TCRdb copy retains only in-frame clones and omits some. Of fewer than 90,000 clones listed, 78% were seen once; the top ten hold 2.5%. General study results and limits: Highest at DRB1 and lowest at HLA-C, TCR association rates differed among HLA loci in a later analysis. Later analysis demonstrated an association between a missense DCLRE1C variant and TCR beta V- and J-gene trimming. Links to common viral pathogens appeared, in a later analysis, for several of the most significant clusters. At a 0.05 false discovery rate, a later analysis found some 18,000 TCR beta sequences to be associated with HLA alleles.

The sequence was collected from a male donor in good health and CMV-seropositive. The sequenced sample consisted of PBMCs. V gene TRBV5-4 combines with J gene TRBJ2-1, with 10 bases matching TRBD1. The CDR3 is CASSTNPGQGNNEQFF. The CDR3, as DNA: TGTGCCAGCAGCACAAATCCGGGACAGGGGAACAATGAGCAGTTCTTC.